The 6 T cell receptor beta chains listed next were all sequenced from one sample in a study of T cell clones after liver transplantation. This table comes from immunoSEQ multiplex PCR, and its TCRdb copy is limited to in-frame clones, with some not included. Among around 100,000 clones listed, approximately 78% were seen once. The sample in question was CD4+ T cells from blood, obtained before liver transplant. These TCRs come from a human donor who received a liver transplant.

This clone was observed once. The chain employs TRBV18 and TRBJ1-5; D gene uncertain. Per germline, CDR1 KGHSH and CDR2 LQKENI. The length of the CDR3 is 14 residues. Trimming took 3 bases from V and 7 from J, leaving 13 bases between them. The CDR3 spells CASSPALTIQPQHF. CDR3 DNA sequence: TGTGCCAGCTCACCCGCGTTGACAATCCAGCCCCAGCATTTT.

This chain joins TRBV11-2 and TRBJ2-3; TRBD2 matches 10 bases. Losses at the gene ends were 0 bases for V and 6 bases for J; bases not matched to a gene: 6. The CDR3 totals 16 residues. The germline V gene has CDR1 SGHAT and CDR2 FQNNGV. DNA for the CDR3: TGTGCCAGCAGCTTAGATTCCCAGGGACTAGCGGATACGCAGTATTTT. Residues: CASSLDSQGLADTQYF.

The rearrangement links TRBV29-1 to TRBJ1-1, with 7 bases that match TRBD1. CDR1 and CDR2 from the germline V gene are SQVTM and ANQGSEA. CDR3 length equals 12 residues. V trimming: 8 bases; J trimming: 5 bases; junction bases outside the gene matches: 8. CDR3 coding DNA: TGCAGCCCCCGACAGGGTTTGACTGAAGCTTTCTTT. Amino acids: CSPRQGLTEAFF. The full variable domain, rest sourced from reference TRBV29-1 and TRBJ1-1, is SAVISQKPSRDICQRGTSLTIQCQVDSQVTMMFWYRQQPGQSLTLIATANQGSEATYESGFVIDKFPISRPNLTFSTLTVSNMSPEDSSIYLCSPRQGLTEAFFGQGTRLTVV.

This CDR3 reads CASSQVRGNNEQFF. Here the CDR3 DNA reads TGTGCCAGCAGCCAAGTTCGGGGGAACAATGAGCAGTTCTTC. The genes are TRBV4-2 and TRBJ2-1, with D perhaps TRBD2 (6 bases). This CDR3 contains 14 residues. V was cut by 1 base and J by 5 bases, with 9 bases left in between. Per germline, CDR1 LGHNA and CDR2 YNFKEQ.

V is TRBV25-1 and J is TRBJ1-5; D unclear. The CDR3 totals 13 residues. Germline V lookup: CDR1 MGHDK, CDR2 SYGVNS. V dropped 6 bases and J dropped 2 bases, with 8 bases sitting between them. The CDR3 loop is CASRPEGNQPQHF. The CDR3 DNA reads TGTGCCAGCAGGCCGGAGGGCAATCAGCCCCAGCATTTT.

The J gene is TRBJ1-6, the V gene TRBV27; perhaps TRBD1 as D (5 bases). From germline, CDR1 is MNHEY and CDR2 SMNVEV (reference sequence). The CDR3 totals 15 residues. The V and J ends lost 0 bases and 14 bases respectively, with 17 bases between them. The CDR3 protein is CASSLSGPSWGALHF. DNA of the CDR3: TGTGCCAGCAGTTTATCCGGACCTTCCTGGGGGGCCCTCCACTTT.